The next 22 T cell receptor beta chains were all read from a single sample in a study of blood T cells in healthy people across ages. The use of a sample-barcoded 5' primer and a J-beta primer mix characterized a second PCR of about 7 to 12 cycles. TCRdb redid the calling of the 5' RACE reads with MiXCR, one entry per CDR3 protein. This table holds roughly 1.5 million distinct CDR3 sequences, 35% to 45% found once. The sequencing sample was made of blood. These TCRs come from a woman aged 18-30 years in good health.

A note on this clonotype: This may be a read error, as it is one base from a much larger clone. The gene calls are TRBV7-9 and TRBJ2-4; D is unresolved. CDR3 length: 12 residues. Looked up from germline, CDR1 is SEHNR and CDR2 is FQNEAQ (reference sequence). CDR3 nucleotides: TGTACCAGCAGCTTAGATAAAAACATTCAGTACTTC. Protein sequence: CTSSLDKNIQYF.

The rearrangement links TRBV7-9 to TRBJ1-1; 10 nucleotides align to TRBD1. The CDR3 contains 16 residues. V trimming: 5 bases; J trimming: 0 bases; junction bases outside the gene matches: 6. CDR1 and CDR2 from the germline V gene are SEHNR and FQNEAQ (reference sequence). The CDR3 reads CASSPDRGPLNTEAFF. For the CDR3, the DNA is TGTGCCAGCAGCCCCGACAGGGGGCCCCTGAACACTGAAGCTTTCTTT.

With respect to this clonotype: One end of the junction fails to match germline, which may point to a read error. The V gene is TRBV7-2, the J gene TRBJ2-1; D is ambiguous. The CDR3 sequence is 18 residues long. Germline loops: CDR1 SGHTA, CDR2 FQGNSA. The CDR3 sequence: CANSLGRRLLVGYNEQFF. The CDR3 DNA reads TGTGCCAACAGCTTAGGCCGGCGGTTGCTAGTAGGCTACAATGAGCAGTTCTTC.

The chain uses TRBV20-1 and TRBJ2-1; the match to TRBD1 covers 8 bases. CDR1 and CDR2 from the germline V gene are DFQATT and SNEGSKA (reference sequence). The CDR3 covers 14 residues. Losses at the gene ends were 6 bases for V and 10 bases for J; bases not matched to a gene: 14. The CDR3 here is CSAARTGRSYEQFF. CDR3 DNA: TGCAGTGCGGCCAGGACAGGGAGGTCCTACGAGCAGTTCTTC.

The CDR3 DNA sequence: TGTGCCAGCAGCCAAATAGACAGGATTACAGATACGCAGTATTTT. This gives the protein CASSQIDRITDTQYF. The chain combines TRBV16 with TRBJ2-3; the D gene is possibly TRBD1 (6 bases). The V gene lost 2 bases and the J gene lost 3 bases, with 12 bases spanning the gap. The CDR3 has 15 residues. Per the germline V gene, CDR1 is KGHSY and CDR2 is FQNENV.

This chain's CDR3 is CASSPPGHVRGYTF. The CDR3 DNA is TGTGCCAGCAGCCCTCCGGGACACGTACGTGGCTACACCTTC. The rearrangement joins TRBV12-3 or TRBV12-4 to TRBJ1-2; D might be TRBD1 (6 bases). Trimming took off 6 bases at V and 7 bases at J, with 18 bases between the two ends. The length of the CDR3 is 14 residues.

The chain employs TRBV4-1 and TRBJ2-1, with D unclear. The CDR3 is 14 amino acids. V was cut by 1 base and J by 5 bases, with 9 bases left in between. Germline assignment: CDR1 MGHRA and CDR2 YSYEKL. CDR3 DNA: TGCGCCAGCAGCCAAGGAATCCCCGACAATGAGCAGTTCTTC. It codes for CASSQGIPDNEQFF.

The chain joins TRBV29-1 to TRBJ2-5, with 12 bases identical to TRBD2. This CDR3 contains 17 residues. Per germline, CDR1 SQVTM and CDR2 ANQGSEA. V lost 4 bases and J lost 5; bases outside the gene matches: 14. The CDR3 reads CSVARSSGGAAGETQYF. As DNA, the CDR3 is TGCAGCGTTGCGAGGTCTAGCGGGGGGGCCGCTGGGGAGACCCAGTACTTC. The variable domain in full, completed from reference TRBV29-1 and TRBJ2-5, reads SAVISQKPSRDICQRGTSLTIQCQVDSQVTMMFWYRQQPGQSLTLIATANQGSEATYESGFVIDKFPISRPNLTFSTLTVSNMSPEDSSIYLCSVARSSGGAAGETQYFGPGTRLLVL.

This rearrangement joins TRBV6-1 to TRBJ2-5; 7 bases match TRBD2. The length of the CDR3 is 14 residues. CDR1 is MNHNS and CDR2 is SASEGT in the germline V gene. The V and J ends lost 4 bases and 5 bases, in that order; junction bases with no gene match: 7. The CDR3 coding sequence is TGTGCCAGCAGTGGTAGGACTAGTTCGGAGACCCAGTACTTC. Its translation is CASSGRTSSETQYF.

In this sample, this clonotype turned up a few times. The chain links TRBV10-2 to TRBJ1-5; TRBD1 agrees at 7 bases. CDR3 length equals 13 residues. Germline loops: CDR1 WSHSY, CDR2 SAAADI. V trimming: 3 bases; J trimming: 6 bases; junction bases outside the gene matches: 2. In DNA form, the CDR3 reads TGCGCCAGCAGTGAAGGACAGGTTCAGCCCCAGCATTTT. This translates into CASSEGQVQPQHF.

Regarding this clonotype: A much larger clone differs by one base, so this may be a read error. The rearrangement links TRBV29-1 to TRBJ2-4; 10 nucleotides agree with TRBD1. CDR3 length: 14 amino acids. From germline, CDR1 is SQVTM and CDR2 ANQGSEA. The CDR3 DNA reads as TGCAGCGTTTCGGGACAGGGGACCAAAAACGTTCAGTACTTC. Translated: CSVSGQGTKNVQYF.

The V and J genes are TRBV7-2 and TRBJ1-2, with 7 bases matching TRBD1. The CDR3 contains 15 residues. Germline V CDR1 and CDR2: SGHTA, FQGNSA. Trimming cost V 3 bases and J 2 bases; bases outside gene matches: 6. The CDR3 DNA sequence: TGTGCCAGCAGCTTCTACCGGGACAGCAACTATGGCTACACCTTC. Protein: CASSFYRDSNYGYTF.

The gene calls are TRBV4-1 and TRBJ2-7, with D uncertain. The CDR3 spans 12 residues. Germline CDR1 is MGHRA and CDR2 is YSYEKL. Trimming left V 3 bases short and J 10 bases short, with 13 bases between. The CDR3 nucleotides are TGCGCCAGCAGCCACGTCTCGGCGGCCCAGTACTTC. Its translation: CASSHVSAAQYF.

The chain joins TRBV7-2 to TRBJ2-7; D not certain. Germline CDR1 SGHTA, CDR2 FQGNSA. The CDR3 is 14 residues long. V lost 3 bases to trimming and J lost 2 bases, with 11 bases between them. This chain's CDR3 is CTSSFITEAYEQYF. DNA for the CDR3: TGTACCAGCAGCTTCATCACTGAAGCCTACGAGCAGTACTTC. The full variable domain, with the rest looked up from reference TRBV7-2 and TRBJ2-7, is GAGVSQSPSNKVTEKGKDVELRCDPISGHTALYWYRQSLGQGLEFLIYFQGNSAPDKSGLPSDRFSAERTGGSVSTLTIQRTQQEDSAVYLCTSSFITEAYEQYFGPGTRLTVT.

This clonotype came up once. CDR3 residues: CASSSIDRLSYNEQYF. DNA of the CDR3: TGCGCCAGCAGCTCGATCGACAGATTATCCTACAATGAGCAGTACTTC. The chain is built from TRBV5-1 and TRBJ2-1; D is perhaps TRBD1 (5 bases). The J call is doubtful: the DNA matches TRBJ2-7 better. There are 16 residues in the CDR3. The germline gives CDR1 SGHRS, CDR2 YFSETQ.

Note on this clonotype: Mismatch with germline at one junction end may stem from a read error. This chain joins TRBV24-1 and TRBJ2-5, with 7 bases identical to TRBD1. The CDR3 loop spans 14 amino acids. Germline assignment: CDR1 KGHDR and CDR2 SFDVKD. Here the CDR3 reads CATSEGDSQEAQYF. The DNA for the CDR3 is TGTGCCACCAGTGAAGGGGACAGCCAAGAGGCCCAGTACTTC.

The chain uses TRBV27 and TRBJ1-2; no definite D call. This CDR3 is built from 15 residues. V gave up 2 bases and J gave up 8 bases, with 18 bases separating them. Germline V lookup: CDR1 MNHEY, CDR2 SMNVEV (reference sequence). The CDR3 sequence is CASSLTQETLGGYTF. In DNA form, the CDR3 reads TGTGCCAGCAGTTTAACCCAGGAGACCCTAGGGGGCTACACCTTC.

In its sample, this clonotype was seen a few times. The V gene is TRBV20-1, the J gene TRBJ2-5; 10 nucleotides line up with TRBD2. The trim removed 4 bases at V and 3 bases at J, leaving 5 bases unmatched. CDR3 length: 14 residues. Germline V gene data show CDR1 as DFQATT and CDR2 as SNEGSKA (reference sequence). CDR3 loop: CSATLAGVKETQYF. In DNA, the CDR3 is TGCAGTGCTACCCTAGCGGGAGTGAAAGAGACCCAGTACTTC.

This chain joins TRBV27 and TRBJ2-7, with 7 positions matching TRBD2. Germline CDR1 is MNHEY and CDR2 is SMNVEV (reference sequence). V dropped 6 bases and J dropped 6; count of bases not matched to a gene: 8. The length of the CDR3 is 13 residues. In DNA form, the CDR3 reads TGTGCCAGCAGCTGGGGGAGGGAGTTCGAGCAGTACTTC. It yields the protein CASSWGREFEQYF.

This clonotype was observed a few times. This chain uses TRBV12-3 or TRBV12-4 with TRBJ2-1; no firm D call. The CDR3 consists of 15 residues. Trimming cost V 6 bases and J 7 bases, with 19 bases left between them. CDR3 DNA: TGTGCCAGCAGATCTGACTGGGTTGTGGGGAATGAGCAGTTCTTC. It encodes CASRSDWVVGNEQFF.

Points on this clonotype: This could be a read error, since a much larger clone is one nucleotide away. The chain couples TRBV12-3 or TRBV12-4 to TRBJ2-1; D is tentatively TRBD1 or TRBD2 (5 bases each). The V end lost 5 bases, the J end lost 13 bases, and 15 bases lay between the germline ends. The CDR3 spans 12 residues. Here the CDR3 reads CASSRDGETQFF. The CDR3 DNA reads TGTGCCAGCAGTCGGGACGGAGAGACCCAGTTCTTC.

This clonotype was detected only a few times. The CDR3 DNA sequence: TGTGCCAGCAGTACAACAAGGCGGAACACTGAAGCTTTCTTT. It is translated as CASSTTRRNTEAFF. The genes are TRBV28 and TRBJ1-1; D unclear. The germline CDR1 and CDR2 sequences are MDHEN and SYDVKM. This CDR3 comprises 14 residues. Trimming removed 5 bases from V and 1 base from J, with 11 bases in between.